These 14 T cell receptor beta chains were sequenced from one sample in a study of cytomegalovirus exposure and HLA in healthy donors. Amplification used 60 Vbeta primers and 13 Jbeta primers. Repertoires were generated with immunoSEQ multiplex PCR, while TCRdb's copy carries only in-frame clones and drops some. The sample lists more than 95,000 clones, over 65% seen once, with under 2% in the top ten. Specimen: PBMCs. Every receptor here comes from a man younger than 35 in good health and CMV-seronegative.

The V gene is TRBV9, the J gene TRBJ2-3; 9 bases match TRBD2. The germline CDR1 and CDR2 sequences are SGDLS and YYNGEE. The length of the CDR3 is 16 residues. V dropped 4 bases and J dropped 2; count of bases not matched to a gene: 8. CDR3 DNA sequence: TGTGCCAGCAGCCCAGGGGCGGGGGGGCCCACAGATACGCAGTATTTT. As protein: CASSPGAGGPTDTQYF.

The CDR3 nucleotides are TGTGCCAGCAGCCCATTGGACAGGGGACGAGGGCTCTATGGCTACACCTTC. It translates to CASSPLDRGRGLYGYTF. This chain links TRBV27 with TRBJ1-2; 9 nucleotides match TRBD1. With V trimmed by 6 bases and J by 4 bases, 15 bases remained unmatched. The CDR3 sequence is 17 residues long. Per germline, CDR1 MNHEY and CDR2 SMNVEV (reference sequence).

This sequence joins TRBV7-2 and TRBJ2-5; TRBD2 aligns across 8 bases. CDR1 is SGHTA and CDR2 is FQGNSA in the germline V gene. The V segment lost 6 bases and the J segment 0 bases; nucleotides outside the gene matches: 9. This CDR3 is built from 16 residues. The CDR3 spells CASSPTSGGYQETQYF. CDR3 DNA sequence: TGTGCCAGCAGTCCAACTAGCGGAGGGTACCAAGAGACCCAGTACTTC.

This clone occurred a few times. Germline and junction disagree at one end, which may indicate a read error. This sequence joins TRBV7-9 and TRBJ1-1; D remains unclear. Germline CDR1 SEHNR, CDR2 FQNEAQ (reference sequence). The CDR3 runs to 12 residues. Here the CDR3 reads CSSSFAGFQAFF. DNA of the CDR3: TGTTCCAGCAGCTTTGCCGGGTTCCAAGCTTTCTTT.

J is TRBJ2-2 and V is TRBV4-2, with 13 bases that match TRBD2. Germline V gene sequence: CDR1 LGHNA, CDR2 YNFKEQ. Germline trimming cut 2 bases from V and 4 bases from J; bases unmatched to any gene: 7. CDR3 length: 18 residues. The CDR3 sequence: CASSQYGLAGASTGELFF. In DNA form, the CDR3 reads TGTGCCAGCAGCCAATATGGACTAGCGGGGGCCTCCACCGGGGAGCTGTTTTTT.

The chain has TRBV19 and TRBJ1-2; D possibly corresponds to TRBD1 (5 bases). This CDR3 comprises 13 residues. Trimming shortened V by 10 bases and J by 5 bases, and 17 bases separated the two germline ends. In germline, CDR1 is LNHDA, CDR2 SQIVND (reference sequence). CDR3 in DNA: TGTGCCACTTCCCGAGACAGTCTTTATGGCTACACCTTC. Its protein is CATSRDSLYGYTF. The whole variable domain, filled in from reference TRBV19 and TRBJ1-2, reads DGGITQSPKYLFRKEGQNVTLSCEQNLNHDAMYWYRQDPGQGLRLIYYSQIVNDFQKGDIAEGYSVSREKKESFPLTVTSAQKNPTAFYLCATSRDSLYGYTFGSGTRLTVV.

This rearrangement joins TRBV19 to TRBJ2-3, with 7 positions matching TRBD1. Germline V gives CDR1 LNHDA, CDR2 SQIVND (reference sequence). This CDR3 is built from 16 residues. The trim removed 0 bases at V and 3 bases at J, leaving 6 bases unmatched. CDR3: CASSIEQGLLTDTQYF. In DNA, the CDR3 is TGTGCCAGTAGTATAGAACAGGGGCTGCTGACAGATACGCAGTATTTT.

This sequence joins TRBV25-1 and TRBJ2-2; a weak D match, TRBD1 (7 bases). With 3 bases removed from V and 5 bases from J, the gap between germline ends came to 22 bases. Germline assignment: CDR1 MGHDK and CDR2 SYGVNS. The CDR3 is 18 amino acids. In DNA, the CDR3 is TGTGCCAGCAGTGACTTCGCCCTCGACAGGGAGGTAACCGGGGAGCTGTTTTTT. Residues: CASSDFALDREVTGELFF.

The chain couples TRBV21-1 to TRBJ2-3; the table calls TRBD1, which could not be checked here. TRBV21-1 is a documented pseudogene. CDR3 length equals 16 residues. CDR3 sequence reads: CASSPIQGPGTDTQYF. CDR3 DNA: TGTGCCAGCAGCCCTATACAGGGGCCTGGCACAGATACGCAGTATTTT.

This clone was seen a few times. The V and J genes are TRBV5-1 and TRBJ2-7, with TRBD2 identical over 10 bases. The CDR3 loop spans 14 amino acids. CDR1 SGHRS and CDR2 YFSETQ come from the germline V gene. The V segment lost 4 bases and the J segment 2 bases; nucleotides outside the gene matches: 3. The CDR3 here is CASSPSGGAYEQYF. The CDR3 region has the DNA TGCGCCAGCAGCCCAAGCGGGGGGGCCTACGAGCAGTACTTC. The whole variable domain, filled in from reference TRBV5-1 and TRBJ2-7, reads KAGVTQTPRYLIKTRGQQVTLSCSPISGHRSVSWYQQTPGQGLQFLFEYFSETQRNKGNFPGRFSGRQFSNSRSEMNVSTLELGDSALYLCASSPSGGAYEQYFGPGTRLTVT.

The chain has TRBV2 and TRBJ1-1; 7 positions agree with TRBD1. J was trimmed by 0 bases and V by 7 bases; bases with no gene match: 5. Germline CDR1 and CDR2: SNHLY and FYNNEI. The CDR3 extends over 14 amino acids. CDR3 DNA sequence: TGTGCCAGCAAACCCGACAGGGTGAACACTGAAGCTTTCTTT. It is translated as CASKPDRVNTEAFF.

The chain employs TRBV11-2 and TRBJ1-4; 7 bases align to TRBD1. V was pared by 1 base and J by 8 bases, with 7 bases of the junction left unmatched. There are 15 residues in the CDR3. CDR1 is SGHAT and CDR2 is FQNNGV in the germline V gene. The CDR3 sequence is CASSLGDRDWEKLFF. CDR3 DNA sequence: TGTGCCAGCAGCTTAGGAGACAGGGATTGGGAAAAACTGTTTTTT.

This clone was detected only a few times. The chain couples TRBV19 to TRBJ1-2; D gene uncertain. Germline V lookup: CDR1 LNHDA, CDR2 SQIVND (reference sequence). Trimming pared 10 bases from V and 3 bases from J, leaving 12 bases between. CDR3 length: 12 amino acids. The CDR3, as DNA: TGTGCCACCCCGCGCGGGCACTATGGCTACACCTTC. Its translation is CATPRGHYGYTF.

The chain is built from TRBV27 and TRBJ1-2, with TRBD1 matching 7 bases. The trim removed 5 bases at V and 8 bases at J, leaving 11 bases unmatched. The germline V gene encodes CDR1 MNHEY and CDR2 SMNVEV (reference sequence). The length of the CDR3 is 14 residues. CDR3 in DNA: TGTGCCAGCAGTAGAGGGGGCGAGTCTAGGGGCTACACCTTC. It translates to CASSRGGESRGYTF.